The present entry profiles one TCR beta chain with its context. Its antigen remains unidentified. The source of the sample is a study of T cells in Graves' hyperthyroidism and ophthalmopathy. On the study more broadly: It was at initial diagnosis, before any treatment, that peripheral blood was collected. Whole-study findings and limits: Most thyroid clonotypes that were expanded above 0.001 also turned up in blood.

TCR beta CDR3 region amplification was performed from RNA transcripts. The HTBI set primed first-round TCR CDR3 RT-PCR. From the multiplex PCR reads, TCRdb called clonotypes with MiXCR, one entry per CDR3 protein. The table lists about 840,000 distinct CDR3 sequences, around 38% of them singletons, with about 8.9% in the top ten. It was considered stable Graves' hyperthyroidism when ophthalmopathy did not progress within 18 months. Fresh 10 ml peripheral blood yielded PBMCs. This CDR3 has 13 amino acids. The V end was cut by 8 bases, the J end by 1 base, with 10 bases between. Looked up from germline, CDR1 is ENHRY and CDR2 is SYGVKD.

This clonotype was sampled from a man aged 18 to 29 with Graves' hyperthyroidism. Material: blood. The chain joins TRBV10-3 to TRBJ2-3; D is ambiguous. In nucleotides, the CDR3 is TGTGCCATCCTGGTGGCGGGCACAGATACGCAGTATTTT. Amino acid sequence: CAILVAGTDTQYF.